The 24 T cell receptor beta chains presented below share a single source sample, sequenced in a study of T cells in Graves' hyperthyroidism and ophthalmopathy. Authors of the study amplified TCR beta CDR3 regions from RNA transcripts. With the HTBI primer set, the TCR CDR3 went through a first round of RT-PCR. TCRdb ran MiXCR on the multiplex PCR reads and lists one entry per CDR3 protein. The sample records about 300,000 distinct CDR3 sequences, roughly 19% being singletons. Specimen: blood. All receptors come from a middle-aged man with Graves' ophthalmopathy.

This clonotype occurred many times. The chain uses TRBV28 and TRBJ2-1, with 8 bases matching TRBD1. This CDR3 region has 16 residues. J was trimmed by 2 bases and V by 6 bases; bases with no gene match: 9. Germline V gene sequence: CDR1 MDHEN, CDR2 SYDVKM. The CDR3 nucleotides are TGTGCCAGCAGGCCGCCCGGACAGGGACCCTACAATGAGCAGTTCTTC. Protein sequence: CASRPPGQGPYNEQFF.

This clonotype showed up many times. The chain joins TRBV6-1 to TRBJ2-7, with 7 positions matching TRBD2. Germline V gene sequence: CDR1 MNHNS, CDR2 SASEGT. The ends lost 7 bases at V and 0 bases at J; junction bases unmatched: 12. CDR3 length: 16 amino acids. CDR3: CASTSRSGIRSYEQYF. As DNA, the CDR3 is TGTGCCAGCACTTCCCGGAGCGGGATCCGCTCCTACGAGCAGTACTTC.

This clonotype was picked up many times. This sequence joins TRBV11-1 and TRBJ2-2; TRBD1 might be the D (5 bases). CDR3 length equals 15 residues. V dropped 8 bases and J dropped 5 bases, with 18 bases sitting between them. The V gene's germline CDR1 is SGHAT and CDR2 FQDESV (reference sequence). CDR3 bases: TGTGCCAGCGGCCACAGGCTAGGAGCGACCGGGGAGCTGTTTTTT. Translating it yields CASGHRLGATGELFF.

This clonotype appeared a few times. The rearrangement uses TRBV15 and TRBJ1-5; D is undetermined. The ends were cut back, 0 bases at V and 5 bases at J, with 11 bases in the middle. The CDR3 is 15 residues long. Germline V CDR1 and CDR2: LNHNV, YYDKDF (reference sequence). CDR3 region: CATSRDQKSDQPQHF. Written as DNA, the CDR3 is TGTGCCACCAGCAGAGATCAAAAGTCAGATCAGCCCCAGCATTTT.

This rearrangement joins TRBV19 to TRBJ2-1; perhaps TRBD1 as D (6 bases). With 7 bases removed from V and 9 bases from J, the gap between germline ends came to 22 bases. The germline CDR1 and CDR2 sequences are LNHDA and SQIVND (reference sequence). This CDR3 has 15 amino acids. CDR3 nucleotide sequence: TGTGCCAGTACCCCACGGACCTCTTCAGGGGTTGAGCAGTTCTTC. Its translation is CASTPRTSSGVEQFF.

The chain carries TRBV19 and TRBJ2-3, with a weak D call TRBD2 (5 bases). V was pared by 2 bases and J by 6 bases, with 18 bases between. The CDR3 sequence is 16 residues long. Germline V lookup: CDR1 LNHDA, CDR2 SQIVND (reference sequence). The chain's CDR3 is CASSIRGAAPGDTQYF. The CDR3 DNA sequence: TGTGCCAGTAGTATACGGGGAGCGGCCCCTGGGGATACGCAGTATTTT.

Many counts were recorded for this clonotype. The V gene is TRBV4-1, the J gene TRBJ1-4; maybe TRBD1 (5 bases). V was pared by 0 bases and J by 8 bases, with 16 bases between. Germline CDR1 MGHRA, CDR2 YSYEKL. This CDR3 has 16 amino acids. CDR3 bases: TGCGCCAGCAGCCAAGATGGGCGCGCAACAGGAGAAAAACTGTTTTTT. Its protein is CASSQDGRATGEKLFF.

This clonotype was found many times. The V call is TRBV12-3 or TRBV12-4, the J call TRBJ2-1; possibly TRBD2 for D (6 bases). Deletions cut 4 bases from V and 6 bases from J, with 19 bases between. This CDR3 contains 16 residues. For the CDR3, the DNA is TGTGCCAGCAGTTCGAAGGTAGCCCGGGAGCGCAATGAGCAGTTCTTC. Its translation is CASSSKVARERNEQFF.

The genes are TRBV3-1 and TRBJ2-7, with a possible D match to TRBD1 (6 bases). Trimming left V 0 bases short and J 8 bases short, with 17 bases between. The CDR3 has 15 amino acids. Germline-derived CDR1 and CDR2 are LGHDT and YNNKEL (reference sequence). The CDR3 DNA is TGTGCCAGCAGCCAAGATAGGGGCCTTTGGGACAAGCAGTACTTC. Translating it yields CASSQDRGLWDKQYF.

This clonotype was seen at least ten times. J is TRBJ1-2 and V is TRBV11-2; D perhaps matches TRBD1 (6 bases). Germline CDR1 is SGHAT and CDR2 is FQNNGV. The germline V and J ends were trimmed by 6 bases and 12 bases, with 14 bases remaining between them. The CDR3 length is 11 residues. CDR3 DNA: TGTGCCAGCAGTCCCCAGGGGTTACACACCTTC. Its protein product is CASSPQGLHTF.

Ten or more counts support this clonotype. The chain couples TRBV12-3 or TRBV12-4 to TRBJ1-1; D gene uncertain. V was clipped by 5 bases and J by 0 bases, with 7 bases between them. This CDR3 comprises 13 residues. The chain's CDR3 is CASSNRMNTEAFF. The DNA of the CDR3 is TGTGCCAGCAGTAACCGGATGAACACTGAAGCTTTCTTT.

This clonotype was recorded at least ten times. The chain couples TRBV28 to TRBJ2-7; possibly TRBD2 for D (6 bases). The CDR3 is 14 amino acids. The ends were cut back, 6 bases at V and 2 bases at J, with 14 bases in the middle. Germline-derived CDR1 and CDR2 are MDHEN and SYDVKM. The DNA for the CDR3 is TGTGCCAGCAGCCGGGGGAGGTACCCCTACGAGCAGTACTTC. Its protein is CASSRGRYPYEQYF.

This rearrangement joins TRBV5-1 to TRBJ2-5; 10 nucleotides line up with TRBD2. CDR1 and CDR2 from the germline V gene are SGHRS and YFSETQ. The V gene end was trimmed by 0 bases and the J gene end by 5 bases; junction bases not matched to a gene: 7. This CDR3 is 16 amino acids long. Here the CDR3 DNA reads TGCGCCAGCAGCTTGGCGGCTAGCGGGAGTTGGGAGACCCAGTACTTC. Encoded protein: CASSLAASGSWETQYF.

This clonotype came up many times. The chain uses TRBV18 and TRBJ2-5; D not certain. V dropped 3 bases and J dropped 4 bases, with 12 bases sitting between them. Per the germline V gene, CDR1 is KGHSH and CDR2 is LQKENI. This CDR3 spans 14 amino acids. CDR3 region: CASSPISLRETQYF. DNA for the CDR3: TGTGCCAGCTCACCTATTAGTCTTCGAGAGACCCAGTACTTC.

This clonotype was detected many times. The genes are TRBV10-3 and TRBJ1-1; TRBD1 is a possible D gene (5 bases). Per the germline V gene, CDR1 is ENHRY and CDR2 is SYGVKD. Trimming took 0 bases from V and 1 from J, leaving 9 bases between them. The CDR3 is made up of 15 amino acids. The CDR3 protein is CAISESTGANTEAFF. The CDR3 region has the DNA TGTGCCATCAGTGAGTCAACAGGAGCGAACACTGAAGCTTTCTTT.

In its sample, this clonotype was seen a few times. The chain couples TRBV9 to TRBJ2-7; TRBD1 or TRBD2 may be the D gene (5 bases each). The CDR3 contains 14 residues. The germline V and J ends were trimmed by 3 bases and 2 bases, with 12 bases remaining between them. Germline assignment: CDR1 SGDLS and CDR2 YYNGEE. The CDR3 DNA follows: TGTGCCAGCAGCGCCCGGGACGGCCCCTACGAGCAGTACTTC. This sequence encodes CASSARDGPYEQYF.

As to this clonotype: A junction boundary mismatches the germline segment, possibly from a read error. V is TRBV13 and J is TRBJ1-6; D possibly corresponds to TRBD1 (5 bases). This CDR3 has 14 residues. The germline gives CDR1 PRHDT, CDR2 FYEKMQ (reference sequence). The CDR3 nucleotides read TGTGCCAGCAGCTCCCGGGACTATGATTCACCCCTCCACTTT. Amino acids: CASSSRDYDSPLHF.

This sequence joins TRBV28 and TRBJ1-1; D is possibly TRBD1 (6 bases). Germline lookup yields CDR1 MDHEN and CDR2 SYDVKM. The V end lost 1 base, the J end lost 7 bases, and 10 bases lay between the germline ends. This CDR3 contains 13 residues. The CDR3 nucleotides are TGTGCCAGCAGTTTATCAGAGGGGGTTGAAGCTTTCTTT. This encodes CASSLSEGVEAFF.

This clonotype has at least ten counts. The rearrangement joins TRBV2 to TRBJ2-7; 13 bases line up with TRBD2. Germline loops: CDR1 SNHLY, CDR2 FYNNEI. CDR3 length: 15 amino acids. The ends lost 4 bases at V and 6 bases at J; junction bases unmatched: 6. CDR3 sequence reads: CASSASRLAGGEQYF. DNA for the CDR3: TGTGCCAGCAGTGCCAGTAGACTAGCGGGAGGCGAGCAGTACTTC.

The CDR3 here is CASRTRHRGSADTQYF. CDR3 bases: TGTGCCAGCAGGACCCGTCACAGGGGGAGTGCAGATACGCAGTATTTT. The chain couples TRBV28 to TRBJ2-3, with 8 bases aligning to TRBD1. The CDR3 spans 16 residues. Germline loops: CDR1 MDHEN, CDR2 SYDVKM. V lost 6 bases to trimming and J lost 4 bases; unmatched junction nucleotides: 12.

This clonotype was found many times. The rearrangement joins TRBV30 to TRBJ2-5; D uncertain. V gave up 0 bases and J gave up 5 bases, with 13 bases separating them. Germline CDR1 and CDR2: GTSNPN and SVGIG (reference sequence). The CDR3 spans 14 residues. The CDR3 coding sequence is TGTGCCTGGAGTGTTATGGGGATACAGGAGACCCAGTACTTC. Translated, it gives CAWSVMGIQETQYF.

This clonotype showed up many times. V usage is TRBV7-2 and J usage is TRBJ2-3, with 8 bases that match TRBD2. V shed 2 bases and J 5 bases; nucleotides not matched to a gene: 12. The CDR3 totals 17 residues. The germline CDR1 and CDR2 sequences are SGHTA and FQGNSA. The CDR3 spells CASSLSSLSGSKDTQYF. The DNA of the CDR3 is TGTGCCAGCAGCTTATCTAGTCTAAGCGGGAGTAAAGATACGCAGTATTTT.

In its sample, this clonotype was seen many times. This chain connects TRBV24-1 to TRBJ1-5; tentative D call: TRBD1 (6 bases). The CDR3 length is 16 residues. Looked up from germline, CDR1 is KGHDR and CDR2 is SFDVKD. The germline V and J ends were trimmed by 4 bases and 7 bases, with 19 bases remaining between them. The CDR3 DNA sequence: TGTGCCACCAGTGAGCGGGACACCCTGGGGGGACAGCCCCAGCATTTT. Amino acid sequence: CATSERDTLGGQPQHF.

This clonotype occurred many times. This rearrangement joins TRBV2 to TRBJ2-1, with 9 positions matching TRBD2. The CDR3 covers 15 residues. In germline, CDR1 is SNHLY, CDR2 FYNNEI. The V and J ends lost 5 bases and 0 bases, in that order; junction bases with no gene match: 2. The CDR3, as DNA: TGTGCCAGCAGTAATAGCGGGAGCTCCTACAATGAGCAGTTCTTC. It is translated as CASSNSGSSYNEQFF.